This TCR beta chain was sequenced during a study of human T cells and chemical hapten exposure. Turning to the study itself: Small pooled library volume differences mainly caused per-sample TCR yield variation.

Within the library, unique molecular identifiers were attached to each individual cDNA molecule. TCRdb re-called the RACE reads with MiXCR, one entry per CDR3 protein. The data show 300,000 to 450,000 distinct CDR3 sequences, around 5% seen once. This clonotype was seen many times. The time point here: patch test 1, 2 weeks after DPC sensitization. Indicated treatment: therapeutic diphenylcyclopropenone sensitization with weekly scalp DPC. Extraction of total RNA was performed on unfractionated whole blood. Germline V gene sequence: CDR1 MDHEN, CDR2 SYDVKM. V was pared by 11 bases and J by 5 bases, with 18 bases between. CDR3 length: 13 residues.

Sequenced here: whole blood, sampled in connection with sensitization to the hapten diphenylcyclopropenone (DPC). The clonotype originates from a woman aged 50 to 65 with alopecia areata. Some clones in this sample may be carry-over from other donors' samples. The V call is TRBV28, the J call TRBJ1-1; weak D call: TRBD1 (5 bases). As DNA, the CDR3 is TGTGCCTGGATGGGGACGATGGGGACTGAAGCTTTCTTT. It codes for CAWMGTMGTEAFF.